One and the same sample provided the 32 T cell receptor beta chains below, sequenced in a study of blood T cell repertoires in COVID-19. The table came from immunoSEQ multiplex PCR; TCRdb's copy has only in-frame clones and leaves some out. The top ten hold 3.7% of the sample, which has some 150,000 clones, approximately 87% seen once. Sequencing was performed on peripheral blood. Receptors originate from a man between 18 and 35 years old with active or convalescent COVID-19.

The chain couples TRBV5-1 to TRBJ2-5, with 10 bases that match TRBD2. Germline lookup yields CDR1 SGHRS and CDR2 YFSETQ. The CDR3 contains 20 residues. J was trimmed by 4 bases and V by 4 bases; bases with no gene match: 22. The DNA of the CDR3 is TGCGCCAGCAGCCCGGGACAACTAGGGGCTGGAGCGGGGGGGCCAGAGACCCAGTACTTC. It codes for CASSPGQLGAGAGGPETQYF.

The V call is TRBV29-1, the J call TRBJ2-5; perhaps TRBD1 as D (6 bases). The germline V gene has CDR1 SQVTM and CDR2 ANQGSEA. V was cut by 2 bases and J by 5 bases, with 12 bases left in between. The CDR3 runs to 13 residues. The CDR3 region has the DNA TGCAGCGTTGAACCAGGGGCCGGTGAGACCCAGTACTTC. It codes for CSVEPGAGETQYF.

The chain employs TRBV3-1 (or the pseudogene TRBV3-2) and TRBJ1-4; 7 nucleotides align to TRBD1. The CDR3 covers 21 residues. V was pared by 0 bases and J by 0 bases, with 16 bases of the junction left unmatched. Germline CDR1 and CDR2: LGHDT and YNNKEL (reference sequence). Here the CDR3 DNA reads TGTGCCAGCAGCCAAGATCAGCAGGGGACAGACAGTCACACAACTAATGAAAAACTGTTTTTT. Its translation: CASSQDQQGTDSHTTNEKLFF.

The rearrangement uses TRBV4-1 and TRBJ1-5; D perhaps matches TRBD1 (6 bases). V was cut by 4 bases and J by 6 bases, with 13 bases left in between. CDR3 length equals 14 residues. CDR1 is MGHRA and CDR2 is YSYEKL in the germline V gene. This CDR3 reads CASSPATGTQPQHF. DNA of the CDR3: TGCGCCAGCAGCCCAGCAACAGGGACTCAGCCCCAGCATTTT.

The J gene is TRBJ1-5, the V gene TRBV6-6; no reliable D call. This CDR3 region has 13 residues. Trimming pared 5 bases from V and 5 bases from J, leaving 10 bases between. The germline V gene has CDR1 MNHNY and CDR2 SVGAGI (reference sequence). For the CDR3, the DNA is TGTGCCAGCAGTCGACCCCCGGATCAGCCCCAGCATTTT. This translates into CASSRPPDQPQHF.

This clone was detected only a few times. This chain uses TRBV7-3 with TRBJ1-1; D gene unclear. CDR1 SGHTA and CDR2 FQGTGA come from the germline V gene. The CDR3 has 13 residues. V lost 3 bases to trimming and J lost 2 bases, with 7 bases between them. CDR3 in amino acids: CASSLRPNTEAFF. CDR3 sequence (DNA): TGTGCCAGCAGCTTGAGGCCTAACACTGAAGCTTTCTTT.

This clone was seen a single time. This chain links TRBV7-9 with TRBJ1-2, with 8 bases fitting TRBD1. The CDR3 is made up of 15 amino acids. V lost 2 bases to trimming and J lost 8 bases; unmatched junction nucleotides: 10. CDR1 is SEHNR, CDR2 FQNEAQ, per germline (reference sequence). CDR3 loop: CASSLFGTGSTGYTF. For the CDR3, the DNA is TGTGCCAGCAGCTTATTCGGGACAGGTTCGACCGGCTACACCTTC.

The rearrangement links TRBV7-6 to TRBJ1-2; 7 bases agree with TRBD1. Germline CDR1 SGHVS, CDR2 FNYEAQ. V shed 1 base and J 7 bases; nucleotides not matched to a gene: 9. The CDR3 contains 15 residues. This CDR3 reads CASSLGVEGAVGYTF. In nucleotides, the CDR3 is TGTGCCAGCAGCTTAGGAGTCGAGGGGGCAGTTGGCTACACCTTC.

This rearrangement joins TRBV5-1 to TRBJ1-2, with a tentative D call TRBD1 (6 bases). Germline V CDR1 and CDR2: SGHRS, YFSETQ. This CDR3 contains 16 residues. With 2 bases removed from V and 7 bases from J, the gap between germline ends came to 21 bases. The CDR3 DNA reads TGCGCCAGCAGCTTACTCAGGGGCGGCCACTCAAGTGGCTACACCTTC. It codes for CASSLLRGGHSSGYTF. Together with reference TRBV5-1 and TRBJ1-2, the CDR3 gives the full variable domain: KAGVTQTPRYLIKTRGQQVTLSCSPISGHRSVSWYQQTPGQGLQFLFEYFSETQRNKGNFPGRFSGRQFSNSRSEMNVSTLELGDSALYLCASSLLRGGHSSGYTFGSGTRLTVV.

This clone was recorded only once. This rearrangement joins TRBV5-1 to TRBJ1-1, with 7 nucleotides matching TRBD1. Germline CDR1 and CDR2: SGHRS and YFSETQ. With 4 bases clipped from V and 0 bases from J, the junction kept 3 bases outside the gene matches. This CDR3 is 14 amino acids long. This CDR3 is CASSNRGVNTEAFF. In nucleotides, the CDR3 is TGCGCCAGCAGCAACAGGGGTGTGAACACTGAAGCTTTCTTT.

J is TRBJ1-2 and V is TRBV4-3; 11 bases agree with TRBD1. Germline V gene data show CDR1 as LGHNA and CDR2 as YSLEER. Losses at the gene ends were 2 bases for V and 4 bases for J; bases not matched to a gene: 6. The CDR3 contains 16 residues. CDR3 DNA sequence: TGCGCCAGCAGCCAACCGGGACAGGGGGTTCCCTATGGCTACACCTTC. Amino acid sequence: CASSQPGQGVPYGYTF.

This rearrangement joins TRBV9 to TRBJ2-1, with a weak D call TRBD2 (5 bases). Deletions cut 4 bases from V and 0 bases from J, with 8 bases between. The CDR3 has 14 amino acids. The V gene's germline CDR1 is SGDLS and CDR2 YYNGEE. The CDR3 loop reads CASSTSGSYNEQFF. The CDR3 region has the DNA TGTGCCAGCAGCACCAGCGGCTCCTACAATGAGCAGTTCTTC.

The chain recombines TRBV11-3 with TRBJ1-2, with TRBD1 matching over 7 bases. The CDR3 loop spans 13 amino acids. Germline loops: CDR1 SGHNT, CDR2 YENEEA. The trim removed 7 bases at V and 3 bases at J, leaving 5 bases unmatched. This chain's CDR3 is CASKDRTDYGYTF. CDR3 in DNA: TGTGCCAGCAAGGACAGGACAGACTATGGCTACACCTTC.

The V and J genes are TRBV5-1 and TRBJ1-1; TRBD1 agrees at 7 bases. Germline assignment: CDR1 SGHRS and CDR2 YFSETQ. Unmatched junction bases numbered 5, after V lost 0 bases and J lost 0 bases. The CDR3 is made up of 16 amino acids. The DNA of the CDR3 is TGCGCCAGCAGCTTGGGGCTTGGGACAGTGAACACTGAAGCTTTCTTT. This codes for CASSLGLGTVNTEAFF.

This clone showed up just once. The rearrangement links TRBV6-5 to TRBJ2-1; TRBD2 is a possible D gene (7 bases). The CDR3 runs to 13 residues. Germline CDR1 is MNHEY and CDR2 is SVGAGI. The ends were cut back, 7 bases at V and 6 bases at J, with 13 bases in the middle. The CDR3 nucleotides are TGTGCCAGCAAGGGGGGGGCGGGCAATGAGCAGTTCTTC. This sequence encodes CASKGGAGNEQFF.

The genes are TRBV6-5 and TRBJ1-1; D gene unclear. The CDR3 runs to 15 residues. CDR1 and CDR2 from the germline V gene are MNHEY and SVGAGI. V shed 0 bases and J shed 0 bases, with 8 bases lying between them. The CDR3 sequence is CASSYSRVMNTEAFF. CDR3 sequence (DNA): TGTGCCAGCAGTTACTCGAGGGTAATGAACACTGAAGCTTTCTTT.

J is TRBJ1-2 and V is TRBV11-3, with 7 positions matching TRBD1. With 5 bases clipped from V and 7 bases from J, the junction kept 7 bases outside the gene matches. The CDR3 length is 13 residues. Germline assignment: CDR1 SGHNT and CDR2 YENEEA. CDR3 loop: CASSPETGAGYTF. DNA of the CDR3: TGTGCCAGCAGCCCAGAAACAGGGGCTGGCTACACCTTC.

The chain carries TRBV24-1 and TRBJ1-2, with TRBD1 matching 10 bases. CDR3 length equals 17 residues. Trimming removed 3 bases from V and 8 bases from J; junction bases left unmatched: 14. The germline V gene encodes CDR1 KGHDR and CDR2 SFDVKD. The CDR3 DNA follows: TGTGCCACCAGTGATAGGCGGGACAGGGGTGATCGCGGGGGCTACACCTTC. It encodes CATSDRRDRGDRGGYTF.

The rearrangement links TRBV10-1 to TRBJ1-6, with a weak D call TRBD1 (6 bases). The V and J ends lost 6 bases and 10 bases respectively, with 16 bases between them. CDR1 is WNHNN and CDR2 is SYGVQD in the germline V gene (reference sequence). This CDR3 region has 14 residues. CDR3 DNA: TGCGCCAGCAGCCCCGGACAGTTAAGCTCACCCCTCCACTTT. Amino acid sequence: CASSPGQLSSPLHF.

In its sample, this clone was seen once. The chain joins TRBV19 to TRBJ1-2, with TRBD1 identical over 7 bases. With V trimmed by 7 bases and J by 4 bases, 9 bases remained unmatched. CDR1 and CDR2 (germline): LNHDA, SQIVND (reference sequence). The CDR3 is made up of 14 amino acids. CDR3 sequence reads: CASKLGTGVYGYTF. The CDR3 nucleotides are TGTGCCAGTAAGCTGGGAACAGGGGTCTATGGCTACACCTTC.

The rearrangement links TRBV28 to TRBJ2-2, with D tentatively TRBD1 (5 bases). Germline assignment: CDR1 MDHEN and CDR2 SYDVKM. The CDR3 is 14 amino acids. V was pared by 7 bases and J by 7 bases, with 16 bases between. The CDR3 protein is CASKTSAGLGELFF. The CDR3 bases are TGTGCCAGCAAAACTTCAGCAGGGCTCGGGGAGCTGTTTTTT.

V is TRBV6-2 or TRBV6-3 and J is TRBJ2-1; 7 bases align to TRBD2. V lost 5 bases, J lost 9 bases, and 4 bases stayed unmatched. This CDR3 comprises 12 residues. Germline-derived CDR1 and CDR2 are MNHEY and SVGEGT. CDR3 protein: CASSTSGAEQFF. The CDR3, as DNA: TGTGCCAGCAGTACCAGCGGGGCTGAGCAGTTCTTC.

DNA for the CDR3: TGTGCCACCAGTGACTTCCGGACAGGGGAAGGCTCCTACAATGAGCAGTTCTTC. Residues: CATSDFRTGEGSYNEQFF. The chain is built from TRBV24-1 and TRBJ2-1; 9 bases are a match to TRBD1. CDR1 is KGHDR, CDR2 SFDVKD, per germline. V was pared by 4 bases and J by 0 bases, with 9 bases of the junction left unmatched. The CDR3 spans 18 residues.

The V call is TRBV7-9, the J call TRBJ2-7; 7 bases map to TRBD2. Per the germline V gene, CDR1 is SEHNR and CDR2 is FQNEAQ (reference sequence). V gave up 2 bases and J gave up 6 bases; unmatched junction bases: 13. The CDR3 extends over 16 amino acids. The CDR3 is CASSLPDSGWTSEQYF. The CDR3 coding sequence is TGTGCCAGCAGCTTACCCGATAGCGGGTGGACCTCCGAGCAGTACTTC.

This sequence joins TRBV6-2 or TRBV6-3 and TRBJ2-7; possibly TRBD1 for D (6 bases). Looked up from germline, CDR1 is MNHEY and CDR2 is SVGEGT. The V and J ends lost 6 bases and 2 bases respectively, with 20 bases between them. This CDR3 is 16 amino acids long. CDR3 residues: CASSPLGADYPYEQYF. The CDR3 DNA sequence: TGTGCCAGCAGCCCTTTGGGGGCGGATTACCCCTACGAGCAGTACTTC.

The gene calls are TRBV24-1 and TRBJ1-5; 10 bases line up with TRBD1. Germline V CDR1 and CDR2: KGHDR, SFDVKD. Trimming at V came to 3 bases and at J to 2 bases, leaving 6 bases not matched to a gene. The CDR3 runs to 17 residues. The CDR3 DNA sequence: TGTGCCACCAGTGATCCTGGGACAGGGGATGGCAATCAGCCCCAGCATTTT. Amino acid sequence: CATSDPGTGDGNQPQHF.

This clone was found once. This rearrangement joins TRBV12-3 or TRBV12-4 to TRBJ1-1; no reliable D call. The CDR3 runs to 13 residues. V shed 7 bases and J shed 3 bases, with 12 bases lying between them. CDR3 loop: CASMSDPDTEAFF. In DNA form, the CDR3 reads TGTGCCAGCATGTCCGATCCGGACACTGAAGCTTTCTTT.

This chain uses TRBV29-1 with TRBJ2-1; D gene ambiguous. The CDR3 covers 12 residues. V was clipped by 7 bases and J by 6 bases, with 13 bases between them. Germline V CDR1 and CDR2: SQVTM, ANQGSEA. CDR3 protein: CSGTTTFNEQFF. The DNA for the CDR3 is TGCAGCGGAACTACAACGTTCAATGAGCAGTTCTTC.

The chain combines TRBV7-9 with TRBJ2-1, with D maybe TRBD2 (5 bases). Deletions cut 8 bases from V and 5 bases from J, with 13 bases between. The CDR3 totals 13 residues. The germline CDR1 and CDR2 sequences are SEHNR and FQNEAQ (reference sequence). Here the CDR3 reads CASHGIGNNEQFF. Written as DNA, the CDR3 is TGTGCCAGCCACGGGATTGGGAACAATGAGCAGTTCTTC.

J is TRBJ2-7 and V is TRBV5-1; weak D call: TRBD2 (5 bases). V lost 5 bases and J 4 bases, leaving 16 bases between the germline ends. There are 14 residues in the CDR3. Germline V gene lookup returns CDR1 SGHRS and CDR2 YFSETQ. The DNA of the CDR3 is TGCGCCAGCAGTGCAGGACTCCCCCCTTACGAGCAGTACTTC. Protein sequence: CASSAGLPPYEQYF.

This sequence joins TRBV5-6 and TRBJ2-4; possible D gene TRBD1, 6 bases. Between the trimmed V and J ends, which lost 3 bases and 0 bases, there was a span of 13 bases. The CDR3 consists of 16 residues. Germline V gene sequence: CDR1 SGHDT, CDR2 YYEEEE. Here the CDR3 reads CASSSDRPIAKNIQYF. CDR3 DNA: TGTGCCAGCAGCTCGGACAGACCCATAGCCAAAAACATTCAGTACTTC. The variable domain in full, completed from reference TRBV5-6 and TRBJ2-4, reads DAGVTQSPTHLIKTRGQQVTLRCSPKSGHDTVSWYQQALGQGPQFIFQYYEEEERQRGNFPDRFSGHQFPNYSSELNVNALLLGDSALYLCASSSDRPIAKNIQYFGAGTRLSVL.

V and J are TRBV27 and TRBJ1-5, with D unclear. V lost 2 bases and J 0 bases, leaving 11 bases between the germline ends. The CDR3 is made up of 16 amino acids. CDR1 and CDR2 (germline): MNHEY, SMNVEV (reference sequence). The DNA of the CDR3 is TGTGCCAGCAGTTTAACCGGAGGGTATAGCAATCAGCCCCAGCATTTT. Translation gives CASSLTGGYSNQPQHF.